This entry lists 26 T cell receptor beta chains sequenced from one sample in a study of blood T cells in healthy people across ages. A sample-barcoded 5' primer and a J-beta primer mix were used in a second PCR of about 6 to 12 cycles. TCRdb processed the 5' RACE reads anew with MiXCR; each CDR3 protein has one entry. Of about 1,600,000 distinct CDR3 sequences in the sample, 35% to 45% were seen once. The sample was blood. Receptors were obtained from a woman aged 18-29 years in good health.

This chain connects TRBV5-1 to TRBJ2-5; D is perhaps TRBD2 (7 bases). Trimming pared 4 bases from V and 4 bases from J, leaving 17 bases between. This CDR3 contains 15 residues. Looked up from germline, CDR1 is SGHRS and CDR2 is YFSETQ. The CDR3 DNA reads as TGCGCCAGCAGCGAGGGGGACTACACGGGAGAGACCCAGTACTTC. It yields the protein CASSEGDYTGETQYF.

This clonotype occurred a few times. V gene TRBV27 combines with J gene TRBJ1-2; weak D call: TRBD1 (5 bases). Germline V gene data show CDR1 as MNHEY and CDR2 as SMNVEV (reference sequence). The CDR3 sequence is 12 residues long. The V end lost 11 bases, the J end lost 8 bases, and 18 bases lay between the germline ends. The CDR3 region has the DNA TGTGCCGTTTCATCTGGGAAGGGGGGCTACACCTTC. This encodes CAVSSGKGGYTF.

In its sample, this clonotype was seen many times. The chain carries TRBV20-1 and TRBJ2-7, with a possible D match to TRBD2 (6 bases). Germline CDR1 and CDR2: DFQATT and SNEGSKA (reference sequence). This CDR3 has 14 amino acids. V lost 6 bases to trimming and J lost 0 bases, with 15 bases between them. CDR3 in amino acids: CSADPPGVSYEQYF. Here the CDR3 DNA reads TGCAGTGCCGACCCCCCGGGGGTCTCCTACGAGCAGTACTTC.

This clonotype was seen a few times. The gene calls are TRBV30 and TRBJ2-1; D unclear. V was cut by 3 bases and J by 0 bases, with 6 bases left in between. CDR1 is GTSNPN and CDR2 is SVGIG in the germline V gene (reference sequence). The CDR3 is 13 amino acids. As DNA, the CDR3 is TGTGCCTGGAGGTCTGCCTCCTACAATGAGCAGTTCTTC. Translation: CAWRSASYNEQFF.

A remark on this clonotype: The junction shows a germline mismatch at one end, possibly a read error. The genes are TRBV20-1 and TRBJ2-1; 10 bases match TRBD2. Germline CDR1 is DFQATT and CDR2 is SNEGSKA (reference sequence). The CDR3 extends over 20 amino acids. This CDR3 reads CSARDRSPQLEAGGYNEQFF. CDR3 DNA sequence: TGCAGTGCTAGAGATAGATCCCCCCAACTAGAAGCGGGAGGGTACAATGAGCAGTTCTTT.

This clonotype was observed at least ten times. The J gene is TRBJ2-3, the V gene TRBV29-1, with 8 bases aligning to TRBD2. The CDR3 runs 14 residues. From germline, CDR1 is SQVTM and CDR2 ANQGSEA. The V segment lost 4 bases and the J segment 2 bases; nucleotides outside the gene matches: 5. CDR3 loop: CSVGSAGATDTQYF. In DNA form, the CDR3 reads TGCAGCGTTGGATCAGCGGGAGCCACAGATACGCAGTATTTT.

This clonotype was recorded a few times. This rearrangement joins TRBV27 to TRBJ2-1, with 8 bases identical to TRBD2. This CDR3 is built from 14 residues. Germline V lookup: CDR1 MNHEY, CDR2 SMNVEV (reference sequence). Trimming at V came to 8 bases and at J to 3 bases, leaving 6 bases not matched to a gene. The CDR3 sequence: CASGRRGDYNEQFF. The CDR3 DNA reads TGTGCCAGCGGGAGGCGGGGGGACTACAATGAGCAGTTCTTC.

A word on this clonotype: At one of its ends the junction is not consistent with the germline gene, which may arise from a read error. The chain recombines TRBV7-8 with TRBJ2-1; 10 bases fit TRBD1. The CDR3 runs 15 residues. The germline V gene encodes CDR1 SGHVS and CDR2 FQNEAQ. DNA of the CDR3: TGTGCCAGCGGCTTAAGGACAGGGGGGAACAATGAGCAGTTCTTC. Protein sequence: CASGLRTGGNNEQFF.

The CDR3 loop reads CASSAMPGPSYEQYF. The CDR3 DNA reads as TGTGCCAGCAGCGCCATGCCGGGACCAAGCTACGAGCAGTACTTC. The J gene is TRBJ2-7, the V gene TRBV9; D tentatively fits TRBD1 or TRBD2 (5 bases each). Trimming pared 3 bases from V and 3 bases from J, leaving 16 bases between. The CDR3 loop spans 15 amino acids. Germline V lookup: CDR1 SGDLS, CDR2 YYNGEE.

This clonotype was seen ten or more times. The CDR3 is CAISEGYNEQFF. CDR3 in DNA: TGTGCCATCAGTGAGGGATACAATGAGCAGTTCTTC. The V and J genes are TRBV10-3 and TRBJ2-1; D remains ambiguous. Germline-derived CDR1 and CDR2 are ENHRY and SYGVKD. Trimming cost V 2 bases and J 4 bases, with 3 bases left between them. The CDR3 runs to 12 residues.

The rearrangement joins TRBV3-1 to TRBJ2-1, with a tentative D call TRBD2 (6 bases). The CDR3 has 12 residues. Germline-derived CDR1 and CDR2 are LGHDT and YNNKEL (reference sequence). The V end was cut by 3 bases, the J end by 10 bases, with 10 bases between. The CDR3 DNA reads TGTGCCAGCAGCCATACTAGCTACGAGCAGTTCTTC. It codes for CASSHTSYEQFF.

The V gene is TRBV28, the J gene TRBJ1-2; TRBD1 matches at 7 bases. Germline-derived CDR1 and CDR2 are MDHEN and SYDVKM. The J segment lost 5 bases and the V segment lost 8 bases, leaving 8 bases of the junction unmatched. The CDR3 is made up of 13 amino acids. CDR3 bases: TGTGCCAGCGGATATACAGGGGAGTATGGCTACACCTTC. This sequence encodes CASGYTGEYGYTF.

This clonotype has just a few counts. A junction end diverges from the germline sequence, so it may reflect a read error. The chain employs TRBV2 and TRBJ1-1; TRBD1 might be the D (6 bases). Germline V CDR1 and CDR2: SNHLY, FYNNEI. This CDR3 has 17 residues. This CDR3 reads CASSEALLGGIGTEAFF. CDR3 coding DNA: TGTGCCAGCAGCGAAGCTCTTCTGGGGGGCATAGGGACTGAAGCTTTCTTT.

The sample holds one count of this clonotype. The genes are TRBV27 and TRBJ2-1, with a tentative D call TRBD2 (6 bases). There are 14 residues in the CDR3. Germline CDR1 is MNHEY and CDR2 is SMNVEV (reference sequence). V was cut by 3 bases and J by 9 bases, with 15 bases left in between. In nucleotides, the CDR3 is TGTGCCAGCAGTTTTATAGCGGTGGGTAGTGAGCAGTTCTTC. Encoded protein: CASSFIAVGSEQFF.

V and J are TRBV2 and TRBJ2-7; the match to TRBD1 covers 8 bases. With V trimmed by 2 bases and J by 2 bases, 8 bases remained unmatched. The CDR3 is 16 residues long. The germline gives CDR1 SNHLY, CDR2 FYNNEI. The CDR3 nucleotides read TGTGCCAGCAGTGAAATCTCCCGGGACAGGACCTACGAGCAGTACTTC. Amino acid sequence: CASSEISRDRTYEQYF.

Remarks on this clonotype: One junction end disagrees with the germline gene, perhaps due to a read error. The J gene is TRBJ2-1, the V gene TRBV27, with D maybe TRBD1 (5 bases). Germline values: CDR1 MNHEY, CDR2 SMNVEV (reference sequence). This CDR3 region has 13 residues. The CDR3 reads CTSSFGANNEQFF. In DNA form, the CDR3 reads TGTACCAGCAGTTTTGGGGCCAACAATGAGCAGTTCTTC.

The V and J genes are TRBV6-6 and TRBJ2-1; TRBD2 aligns across 13 bases. This CDR3 spans 16 amino acids. The ends lost 2 bases at V and 9 bases at J; junction bases unmatched: 7. Germline V gives CDR1 MNHNY, CDR2 SVGAGI (reference sequence). The CDR3 region is CASSYTWTSGGCEQFF. DNA of the CDR3: TGTGCCAGCAGTTACACTTGGACTAGCGGGGGTTGTGAGCAGTTCTTC.

The chain recombines TRBV20-1 with TRBJ2-1; D uncertain. CDR1 DFQATT and CDR2 SNEGSKA come from the germline V gene (reference sequence). The length of the CDR3 is 14 residues. Trimming took 6 bases from V and 3 from J, leaving 15 bases between them. CDR3: CSAPKFGGYNEQFF. The CDR3 region has the DNA TGCAGTGCCCCCAAATTCGGCGGCTACAATGAGCAGTTCTTC.

This clonotype has only a few counts. The J gene is TRBJ2-1, the V gene TRBV10-3; 8 positions match TRBD1. V gave up 8 bases and J gave up 3 bases; unmatched junction bases: 9. CDR3 length equals 15 residues. From germline, CDR1 is ENHRY and CDR2 SYGVKD. Here the CDR3 reads CAIVRGQEYYNEQFF. CDR3 bases: TGTGCCATCGTAAGGGGACAGGAATACTACAATGAGCAGTTCTTC.

V gene TRBV24-1 combines with J gene TRBJ2-5; weak D call: TRBD1 (5 bases). Trimming took off 6 bases at V and 6 bases at J, with 25 bases between the two ends. CDR1 is KGHDR, CDR2 SFDVKD, per germline. This CDR3 has 17 amino acids. The CDR3 DNA reads as TGTGCCACCAGTTACAAAAGTGGGGCAGCCGACTGGAAGACCCAGTACTTC. Protein: CATSYKSGAADWKTQYF.

The rearrangement joins TRBV10-3 to TRBJ2-1; 8 nucleotides match TRBD2. V dropped 1 base and J dropped 7; count of bases not matched to a gene: 9. Germline values: CDR1 ENHRY, CDR2 SYGVKD. This CDR3 is built from 16 residues. The DNA for the CDR3 is TGTGCCATCAGTGAGTGGTCCGGGGGGGACCGGAATGAGCAGTTCTTC. Protein sequence: CAISEWSGGDRNEQFF.

There are many counts of this clonotype. The rearrangement uses TRBV4-1 and TRBJ2-7, with 11 bases fitting TRBD2. Germline V lookup: CDR1 MGHRA, CDR2 YSYEKL. J lost 3 bases, V lost 1 base, and 2 bases had no gene match. The CDR3 loop spans 15 amino acids. The CDR3 DNA reads TGCGCCAGCAGCCAAGTACTAGCGGGAGACTACGAGCAGTACTTC. As protein: CASSQVLAGDYEQYF.

This sequence joins TRBV5-5 and TRBJ2-3, with unresolved D. V lost 3 bases to trimming and J lost 0 bases, with 8 bases between them. The CDR3 contains 14 residues. Germline values: CDR1 SGHKS, CDR2 YYEKEE (reference sequence). CDR3 nucleotide sequence: TGTGCCAGCAGCTGGAGCGAGAGCACAGATACGCAGTATTTT. This sequence encodes CASSWSESTDTQYF.

CDR3 sequence: CASSPGQGTLSSPLHF. CDR3 DNA: TGTGCCAGCAGCCCTGGACAGGGCACGTTGAGTTCACCCCTCCACTTT. This sequence joins TRBV3-1 and TRBJ1-6; TRBD1 aligns across 8 bases. Germline CDR1 is LGHDT and CDR2 is YNNKEL (reference sequence). The CDR3 is made up of 16 amino acids. Trimming removed 4 bases from V and 9 bases from J; junction bases left unmatched: 11.

This clonotype was seen a few times. The CDR3 region is CASSQEIGMDGYTF. The CDR3 coding sequence is TGTGCCAGCAGCCAAGAGATAGGGATGGATGGCTACACCTTC. The rearrangement joins TRBV3-1 to TRBJ1-2, with no clear D. CDR1 is LGHDT and CDR2 is YNNKEL in the germline V gene (reference sequence). This CDR3 has 14 residues. The V and J ends lost 0 bases and 6 bases respectively, with 11 bases between them.

This chain uses TRBV27 with TRBJ2-3; TRBD1 agrees at 9 bases. CDR3 length equals 16 residues. V lost 5 bases, J lost 1 base, and 7 bases stayed unmatched. CDR1 MNHEY and CDR2 SMNVEV come from the germline V gene (reference sequence). Written as DNA, the CDR3 is TGTGCCAGCAGTCTCACCCGGACAGGGGGCACAGATACGCAGTATTTT. Its protein product is CASSLTRTGGTDTQYF.